One TCR beta chain is described in this entry. Its specificity is unknown. Data came from immunoSEQ multiplex PCR; TCRdb stores just in-frame clones and leaves some out. Found here are more than 120,000 clones, around 87% of them singletons; the top ten hold roughly 10%. This record comes from a study of cytomegalovirus exposure and HLA in healthy donors. Study findings and constraints: The authors listed around 150 TCR beta chains as cytomegalovirus-associated.

This CDR3 is 13 amino acids long. V gave up 4 bases and J gave up 3 bases, with 11 bases separating them. Germline-derived CDR1 and CDR2 are SGHRS and YFSETQ. The rearrangement links TRBV5-1 to TRBJ2-7; a weak D match, TRBD1 (6 bases). This TCR was recovered from a man aged 18-30 years in good health and CMV-seropositive. Source material: PBMCs. This CDR3 reads CASSPQGGYEQYF. Written as DNA, the CDR3 is TGCGCCAGCAGCCCACAGGGTGGCTACGAGCAGTACTTC. Supplemented by reference TRBV5-1 and TRBJ2-7, the full variable domain reads KAGVTQTPRYLIKTRGQQVTLSCSPISGHRSVSWYQQTPGQGLQFLFEYFSETQRNKGNFPGRFSGRQFSNSRSEMNVSTLELGDSALYLCASSPQGGYEQYFGPGTRLTVT.